Listed below are T cell receptor beta chains from one sample, sequenced in a study of shared clonotypes between healthy human individuals. Profiling relied on immunoSEQ multiplex PCR, and the TCRdb table lists in-frame clones only, not all of them. The table has 1.6 million or so clones, less than 99% seen once. Sequenced input: naive CD4+ T cells sorted from blood. The receptors stem from a man aged 25 to 40 in good health. CDR3s leave out the opening cysteine and the closing phenylalanine or tryptophan.

J: TRBJ2-2; V: TRBV5-4; CDR3: ASSLGGSMVGELF
J: TRBJ2-7; V: TRBV6-1; CDR3: ASSVTRDSYEQY
J: TRBJ1-2; V: TRBV2; CDR3: ASSRDAGYT
J: TRBJ1-2; V: TRBV7-8; CDR3: ASSAGTGEGGYGYT
J: TRBJ2-5; V: TRBV10-3; CDR3: AIKGRGNANQETQY
J: TRBJ2-1; V: TRBV11-3; CDR3: ASSLGNREQF
J: TRBJ1-1; V: TRBV9; CDR3: ASSPQGLGTEAF
J: TRBJ2-5; V: TRBV4-3; CDR3: ASSQVGSGGQETQY
J: TRBJ2-5; V: TRBV6-1; CDR3: ASRPWLETQY
J: TRBJ1-3; V: TRBV5-1; CDR3: ASSHNRGLSGNTIY
J: TRBJ2-7; V: TRBV6-6; CDR3: ASSQSKRWDEQY
J: TRBJ2-1; V: TRBV11-2; CDR3: ASSAFRRARDNEQF
J: TRBJ2-7; V: TRBV7-6; CDR3: ASSTSKREVYEQY
J: TRBJ1-1; V: TRBV11-3; CDR3: ASSRTQDTEAF
J: TRBJ2-2; V: TRBV5-1; CDR3: ASSFSGTGELF
J: TRBJ2-1; V: TRBV5-4; CDR3: ASRKTGGEVQF
J: TRBJ2-5; V: TRBV11-2; CDR3: ASSLKKTQY
J: TRBJ2-1; V: TRBV4-3; CDR3: ASSQDPSPSNNEQF
J: TRBJ1-1; V: TRBV5-6; CDR3: ASSFSGGGGADTEAF
J: TRBJ2-5; V: TRBV5-1; CDR3: ASSVGLAGGGETQY
J: TRBJ2-7; V: TRBV9; CDR3: ASSVGQVPGEQY
J: TRBJ1-4; V: TRBV5-6; CDR3: ASSLAVTGEKLF
J: TRBJ2-1; V: TRBV10-1; CDR3: AAENVGTKLNEQF
J: TRBJ1-2; V: TRBV2; CDR3: ASSGRQGMIGYT
J: TRBJ2-1; V: TRBV5-1; CDR3: ASSLVGREINEQF
J: TRBJ2-7; V: TRBV10-3; CDR3: AITHDGTYEQY
J: TRBJ2-7; V: TRBV9; CDR3: ASSVAGESYEQY
J: TRBJ1-1; V: TRBV20-1; CDR3: SARGQVEAF
J: TRBJ1-3; V: TRBV9; CDR3: ASSEGTGVGNTIY